This T cell receptor (beta chain) was sequenced for a study of control samples from healthy donors and cancer patients (dated by TCRdb to the early 2020s). Library preparation used the immunoSEQ multiplex PCR assay. TCRdb re-hosts the immuneACCESS table, in-frame sequences only. Its copies lack some clones; in the studies checked, an unresolved V gene accounts for under half of them, and the cause for the rest is not known. Present in this sample are 150,000 or so clones, around 90% of which were seen just once. Together, the top ten hold approximately 1.6% of the sample. The count of this clone is one. What this receptor recognizes is not known. Base qualities are missing; no much larger clone stands one base away. Reading the germline V gene gives CDR1 MGHRA and CDR2 YSYEKL. The CDR3 spans 15 residues, from the cysteine through the phenylalanine. Only the CDR3 DNA is retained, 45 bases long and in frame from the first base. The trim is 1 base for V and 0 bases for J, with a gap of 10 bases between the germline ends.

Sample: blood. The chain uses TRBV4-1 and TRBJ2-7; no D gene can be assigned with confidence. The clonotype was recovered from a man younger than 35 in good health. The nucleotide sequence is TGCGCCAGCAGCCAAGGGTTCATTGGCTCCTACGAGCAGTACTTC. Translated, this gives CASSQGFIGSYEQYF.